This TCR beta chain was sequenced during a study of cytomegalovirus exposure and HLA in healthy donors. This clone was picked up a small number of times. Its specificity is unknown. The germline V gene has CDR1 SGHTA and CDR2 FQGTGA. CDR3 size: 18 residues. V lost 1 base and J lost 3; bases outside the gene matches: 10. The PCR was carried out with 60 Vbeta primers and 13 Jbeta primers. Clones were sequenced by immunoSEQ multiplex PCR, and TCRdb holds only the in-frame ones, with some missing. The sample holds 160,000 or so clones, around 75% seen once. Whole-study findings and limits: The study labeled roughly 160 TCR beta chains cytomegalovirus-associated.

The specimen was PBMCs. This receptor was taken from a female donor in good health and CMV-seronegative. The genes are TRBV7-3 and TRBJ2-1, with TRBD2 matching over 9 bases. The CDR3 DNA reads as TGTGCCAGCAGCTTAAGGGGGCTAGCGGGGTTGGGCTACAATGAGCAGTTCTTC. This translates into CASSLRGLAGLGYNEQFF.